The rows below give T cell receptor beta chains drawn from one sample of a study of regulatory T cells in long-lasting Graves disease. TCRdb itself ran the multiplex PCR reads through MiXCR, one entry per CDR3 protein. Here the sample spans hundreds of thousands of distinct CDR3 sequences, about a sixth being singletons. The sample also formed part of further work on T cells in Graves' hyperthyroidism and ophthalmopathy.

Material: peripheral blood mononuclear cells (PBMCs), obtained at new diagnosis, from a patient treated with antithyroid drugs. The receptors derive from a man in his forties with Graves disease. Both conserved end residues are part of each CDR3.

J,V,CDR3
TRBJ1-1,TRBV20-1,CSARTQVMNTEAFF
TRBJ2-7,TRBV2,CASRYGTSIPYEQYF
TRBJ2-1,TRBV19,CASSPRTALPYNEQFF
TRBJ1-1,TRBV5-1,CASSLGARDTEAFF
TRBJ1-1,TRBV6-2/TRBV6-3,CASSYSFLGRNLGLVAFF
TRBJ2-2,TRBV5-1,CASRAPRQTNTGELFF
TRBJ1-2,TRBV28,CASSLDRAGYGYTF
TRBJ2-5,TRBV28,CASSLRTPETQYF
TRBJ1-4,TRBV6-9,CASSYSVPTGATNEKLFF
TRBJ1-2,TRBV2,CASSKGQGGDYGYTF
TRBJ2-7,TRBV5-5,CASSSHIGGAYEQYF
TRBJ2-2,TRBV14,CASSPIGPGELFF
TRBJ2-5,TRBV7-8,CASSFHRETQYF
TRBJ2-7,TRBV10-2,CASWDGPPLTYEQYF
TRBJ2-1,TRBV7-2,CASTIRGGYNEQFF
TRBJ1-2,TRBV11-2,CASRSLQGNSYGYTF
TRBJ2-7,TRBV7-8,CASSLLGAAYEQYF
TRBJ1-1,TRBV29-1,CSVTGGSNTEAFF
TRBJ1-1,TRBV12-3/TRBV12-4,CASSRTGGLAEAFF
TRBJ1-1,TRBV2,CASRQLGGRDTEAFF
-,TRBV6-1,CASSHGEGESETQYF
TRBJ2-3,TRBV2,CASSEASGGATQYF
TRBJ1-6,TRBV18,CASSTGTGSSPLHF
-,TRBV6-1,CASRETGVRETQYF
TRBJ2-5,TRBV30,CAWSPAPSGGAQYF
TRBJ1-1,TRBV11-3,CASSSGVRGTEAFF
TRBJ1-5,TRBV24-1,CATSDARGRSQPQHF
TRBJ2-6,TRBV5-1,CASSSTNSGANVLTF
TRBJ2-2,TRBV10-3,CAARPGLASTGELFF
TRBJ2-3,TRBV7-3,CASSRQGSDTQYF
TRBJ1-3,TRBV6-9,CASSYGGGPGNTIYF
TRBJ2-7,TRBV30,CAWSLGQGVYEQYF
TRBJ2-3,TRBV28,CASNRGGIYTQYF
TRBJ1-3,TRBV6-1,CASSVSTPSAGNTIYF
TRBJ2-7,TRBV5-1,CASSLGDETGSYEQYF
TRBJ1-6,TRBV5-1,CASSLAPGGDSPLHF
TRBJ2-2,TRBV7-2,CASSLVMPGLSNTGELFF
TRBJ1-2,TRBV29-1,CSGRDRGVGYTF
TRBJ1-5,TRBV6-1,CASRETWNNQPQHF
TRBJ2-5,TRBV6-2/TRBV6-3,CAASLAHAETQYF
TRBJ2-1,TRBV3-1,CASSHSGTVYNEQSF
TRBJ2-5,TRBV28,CATNPGNLETQYF
TRBJ2-3,TRBV29-1,CSVFQFTDTQYF
TRBJ2-1,TRBV2,CASRWSGLFSYNEQFF
TRBJ1-1,TRBV5-1,CASSLGRLGVPNTEAFF
TRBJ2-1,TRBV5-1,CASSLLVGEQFF
TRBJ1-5,TRBV27,CASSFSGNQPQHF
TRBJ2-7,TRBV6-5,CASSYQEGLTYEQYF
TRBJ1-5,TRBV7-2,CASSTAAQRNQPQHF
TRBJ2-7,TRBV27,CASSYDRLSYEQYF
-,TRBV4-1,CASSQGTQQGYEQYF
TRBJ1-1,TRBV28,CASRRFVGDPKANTEAFF
TRBJ2-7,TRBV6-1,CASRRGLFEQYF
TRBJ2-3,TRBV9,CASSVVDGTDTQYF
TRBJ2-3,TRBV18,CASSRLAGDVDTQYF
TRBJ1-5,TRBV6-1,CASSPPGAGVGQPQHF
TRBJ1-3,TRBV9,CASSSFGGVGRNTIYF
TRBJ1-3,TRBV5-1,CASSSGTGFGNTIYF
TRBJ2-7,TRBV12-3/TRBV12-4,CASRSTGGEGGQYF
TRBJ1-2,TRBV28,CASSSGQRNYGYTF